The 18 T cell receptor beta chains listed next were all sequenced from one sample in a study of blood T cell repertoires in COVID-19. The protocol was immunoSEQ multiplex PCR, while the TCRdb copy is restricted to in-frame clones and leaves out a portion. Of around 300,000 clones listed, roughly 89% were seen once; the top ten hold roughly 4.3%. Sequences were obtained from PBMCs or T cells enriched from blood (not recorded which). These receptors came from a woman in her late teens or twenties with acute COVID-19.

The chain has TRBV10-2 and TRBJ2-3; tentatively, D is TRBD1 (6 bases). This CDR3 is built from 14 residues. V was cut by 7 bases and J by 4 bases, with 15 bases left in between. The germline V gene has CDR1 WSHSY and CDR2 SAAADI. This CDR3 is CASKQQGGADTQYF. CDR3 coding DNA: TGCGCCAGCAAACAACAGGGTGGAGCAGATACGCAGTATTTT.

J is TRBJ2-1 and V is TRBV5-1; 9 nucleotides line up with TRBD2. V lost 4 bases and J lost 7; bases outside the gene matches: 12. Per germline, CDR1 SGHRS and CDR2 YFSETQ. The CDR3 sequence is 16 residues long. CDR3 nucleotides: TGCGCCAGCAGCCGGTCCGGCGGGCTAGCGGGGAATGAGCAGTTCTTC. This gives the protein CASSRSGGLAGNEQFF. The full variable domain, completed using reference TRBV5-1 and TRBJ2-1, is KAGVTQTPRYLIKTRGQQVTLSCSPISGHRSVSWYQQTPGQGLQFLFEYFSETQRNKGNFPGRFSGRQFSNSRSEMNVSTLELGDSALYLCASSRSGGLAGNEQFFGPGTRLTVL.

The V call is TRBV28, the J call TRBJ2-7, with D possibly TRBD2 on 6 matching bases. The CDR3 extends over 14 amino acids. CDR1 is MDHEN and CDR2 is SYDVKM in the germline V gene. With 6 bases removed from V and 2 bases from J, the gap between germline ends came to 14 bases. The CDR3 loop is CASRGGDPPYEQYF. The CDR3 region has the DNA TGTGCCAGCAGAGGAGGGGATCCTCCCTACGAGCAGTACTTC.

The chain uses TRBV4-1 and TRBJ1-5, with D hard to call. V lost 0 bases to trimming and J lost 5 bases, with 17 bases between them. The CDR3 runs to 17 residues. Looked up from germline, CDR1 is MGHRA and CDR2 is YSYEKL. CDR3 sequence reads: CASSQDSIFGDYQPQHF. Written as DNA, the CDR3 is TGCGCCAGCAGCCAAGATAGCATTTTCGGGGATTATCAGCCCCAGCATTTT.

The rearrangement joins TRBV29-1 to TRBJ1-4; D unclear. The CDR3 totals 12 residues. Deletions cut 7 bases from V and 4 bases from J, with 10 bases between. The germline V gene has CDR1 SQVTM and CDR2 ANQGSEA. The CDR3 sequence is CSADGVNEKLFF. As DNA, the CDR3 is TGCAGCGCTGACGGAGTTAATGAAAAACTGTTTTTT.

This clone was picked up one time. The chain carries TRBV28 and TRBJ1-6; D uncertain. CDR1 MDHEN and CDR2 SYDVKM come from the germline V gene. The CDR3 consists of 12 residues. Deletions cut 3 bases from V and 5 bases from J, with 2 bases between. CDR3 region: CASSFNNSPLHF. In nucleotides, the CDR3 is TGTGCCAGCAGTTTCAATAATTCACCCCTCCACTTT.

The chain couples TRBV10-1 to TRBJ2-3; D gene ambiguous. V was cut by 0 bases and J by 2 bases, with 9 bases left in between. This CDR3 has 15 amino acids. CDR1 and CDR2 (germline): WNHNN, SYGVQD (reference sequence). CDR3 protein: CASSESDRVTDTQYF. CDR3 in DNA: TGCGCCAGCAGTGAGTCCGATCGGGTCACAGATACGCAGTATTTT.

This clone was detected only a few times. The chain recombines TRBV7-9 with TRBJ2-1; D uncertain. The germline V gene encodes CDR1 SEHNR and CDR2 FQNEAQ (reference sequence). V was shortened by 1 base and J by 7 bases, with 5 bases between the two germline ends. The CDR3 sequence is 12 residues long. As DNA, the CDR3 is TGTGCCAGCAGCTTAGTCTTAAATGAGCAGTTCTTC. This translates into CASSLVLNEQFF.

The chain joins TRBV19 to TRBJ1-5; TRBD1 might be the D (6 bases). V dropped 1 base and J dropped 3 bases, with 10 bases sitting between them. Germline V gives CDR1 LNHDA, CDR2 SQIVND (reference sequence). The CDR3 extends over 15 amino acids. Written as DNA, the CDR3 is TGTGCCAGTAGTATAGGACAGGCTTCCAATCAGCCCCAGCATTTT. It translates to CASSIGQASNQPQHF.

This CDR3 is CASSVEGTYTDTQYF. As DNA, the CDR3 is TGTGCCAGCAGCGTAGAAGGGACTTACACAGATACGCAGTATTTT. The chain recombines TRBV9 with TRBJ2-3; tentative D call: TRBD2 (6 bases). The CDR3 spans 15 residues. V lost 0 bases to trimming and J lost 2 bases, with 10 bases between them. In germline, CDR1 is SGDLS, CDR2 YYNGEE.

The V gene is TRBV28, the J gene TRBJ1-2, with TRBD1 matching 8 bases. The CDR3 runs to 14 residues. V was pared by 7 bases and J by 7 bases, with 11 bases of the junction left unmatched. Germline lookup yields CDR1 MDHEN and CDR2 SYDVKM. CDR3 loop: CASKRGQVFSGYTF. The DNA of the CDR3 is TGTGCCAGCAAACGGGGACAGGTGTTCAGTGGCTACACCTTC.

J is TRBJ2-7 and V is TRBV28, with 7 nucleotides matching TRBD1. Germline V gene data show CDR1 as MDHEN and CDR2 as SYDVKM. Losses at the gene ends were 4 bases for V and 0 bases for J; bases not matched to a gene: 9. This CDR3 has 16 amino acids. CDR3 sequence reads: CASSSHQGVRSYEQYF. Here the CDR3 DNA reads TGTGCCAGCAGTTCTCACCAGGGGGTACGCTCCTACGAGCAGTACTTC.

J is TRBJ1-3 and V is TRBV3-1 (or the pseudogene TRBV3-2); 8 positions agree with TRBD1. CDR1 is LGHDT, CDR2 YNNKEL, per germline (reference sequence). The CDR3 is 15 residues long. V shed 2 bases and J 3 bases; nucleotides not matched to a gene: 3. CDR3 bases: TGTGCCAGCAGCCAACACGGGACAGGTGGAAACACCATATATTTT. The encoded protein is CASSQHGTGGNTIYF.

This clone was found a few times. V gene TRBV27 combines with J gene TRBJ2-1, with 8 bases aligning to TRBD1. The germline CDR1 and CDR2 sequences are MNHEY and SMNVEV (reference sequence). Trimming took 2 bases from V and 2 from J; bases not matched to a gene: 5. The CDR3 length is 16 residues. The CDR3 DNA is TGTGCCAGCAGTTTACCTGACAGGGGCACCTACAATGAGCAGTTCTTC. Its translation is CASSLPDRGTYNEQFF.

The chain is built from TRBV6-5 and TRBJ1-5, with TRBD1 matching 8 bases. This CDR3 comprises 14 residues. The V gene end was trimmed by 8 bases and the J gene end by 2 bases; junction bases not matched to a gene: 5. Germline-derived CDR1 and CDR2 are MNHEY and SVGAGI. In nucleotides, the CDR3 is TGTGCCAGCCGGACAGGGTCAGGCAATCAGCCCCAGCATTTT. Its translation: CASRTGSGNQPQHF.

CDR3 loop: CASRAASYGYTF. CDR3 bases: TGTGCCAGCAGGGCGGCCAGCTATGGCTACACCTTC. The genes are TRBV6-5 and TRBJ1-2; D gene ambiguous. From germline, CDR1 is MNHEY and CDR2 SVGAGI. Trimming stripped 6 bases from V and 4 bases from J, with 9 bases between. This CDR3 comprises 12 residues.

The chain couples TRBV2 to TRBJ2-7; perhaps TRBD1 as D (6 bases). Deletions cut 10 bases from V and 2 bases from J, with 12 bases between. The germline V gene has CDR1 SNHLY and CDR2 FYNNEI. The CDR3 runs 12 residues. CDR3 amino acids: CANGQQAYEQYF. The CDR3 DNA follows: TGTGCCAATGGACAGCAAGCCTACGAGCAGTACTTC.

The chain recombines TRBV14 with TRBJ2-7, with D tentatively TRBD2 (5 bases). CDR1 SGHDN and CDR2 FVKESK come from the germline V gene. V was cut by 1 base and J by 4 bases, with 14 bases left in between. The CDR3 spans 15 residues. The CDR3 coding sequence is TGTGCCAGCAGCCAAGCTCAATCCAGAGGGTACGAGCAGTACTTC. As protein: CASSQAQSRGYEQYF.